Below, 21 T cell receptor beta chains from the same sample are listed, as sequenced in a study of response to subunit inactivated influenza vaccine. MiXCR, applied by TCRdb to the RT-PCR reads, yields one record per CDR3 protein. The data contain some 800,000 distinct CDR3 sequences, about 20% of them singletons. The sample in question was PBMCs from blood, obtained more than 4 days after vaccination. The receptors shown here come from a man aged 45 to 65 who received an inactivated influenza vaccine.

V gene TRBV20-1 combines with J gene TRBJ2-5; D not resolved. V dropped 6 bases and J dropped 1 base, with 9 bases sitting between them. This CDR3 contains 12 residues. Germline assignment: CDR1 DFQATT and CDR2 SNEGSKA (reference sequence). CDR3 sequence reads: CSADAAQETQYF. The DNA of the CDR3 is TGCAGTGCCGACGCGGCCCAAGAGACCCAGTACTTC.

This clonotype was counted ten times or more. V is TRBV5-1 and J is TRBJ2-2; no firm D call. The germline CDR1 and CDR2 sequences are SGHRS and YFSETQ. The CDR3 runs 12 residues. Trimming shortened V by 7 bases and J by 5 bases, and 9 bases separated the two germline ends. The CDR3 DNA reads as TGCGCCAGCCGAAGTGGGACCGGGGAGCTGTTTTTT. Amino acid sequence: CASRSGTGELFF.

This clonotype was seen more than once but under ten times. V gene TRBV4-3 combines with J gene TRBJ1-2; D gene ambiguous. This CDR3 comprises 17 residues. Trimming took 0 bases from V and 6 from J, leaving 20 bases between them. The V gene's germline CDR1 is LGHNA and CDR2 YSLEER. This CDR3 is CASSQDVGSGDGHGYTF. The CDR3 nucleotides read TGCGCCAGCAGCCAAGATGTCGGCTCAGGCGATGGACATGGCTACACCTTC.

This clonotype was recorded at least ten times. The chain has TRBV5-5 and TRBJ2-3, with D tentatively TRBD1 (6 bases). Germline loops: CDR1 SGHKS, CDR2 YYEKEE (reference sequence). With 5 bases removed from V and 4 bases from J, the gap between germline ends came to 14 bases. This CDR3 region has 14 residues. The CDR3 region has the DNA TGTGCCAGCAGGGCAGGGGATCCCCCAGATACGCAGTATTTT. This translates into CASRAGDPPDTQYF.

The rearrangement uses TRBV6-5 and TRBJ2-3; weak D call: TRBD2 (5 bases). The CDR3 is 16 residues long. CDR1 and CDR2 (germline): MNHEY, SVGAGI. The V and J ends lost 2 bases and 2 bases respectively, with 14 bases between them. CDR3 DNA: TGTGCCAGCAGTTACGAGGGTTATGGTTTCACAGATACGCAGTATTTT. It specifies CASSYEGYGFTDTQYF.

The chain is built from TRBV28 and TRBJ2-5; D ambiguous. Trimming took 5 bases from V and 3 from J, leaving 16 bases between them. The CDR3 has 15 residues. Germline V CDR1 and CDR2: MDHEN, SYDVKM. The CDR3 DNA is TGTGCCAGCAGTGAACGAAAGGAAGTTAAAGAGACCCAGTACTTC. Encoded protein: CASSERKEVKETQYF.

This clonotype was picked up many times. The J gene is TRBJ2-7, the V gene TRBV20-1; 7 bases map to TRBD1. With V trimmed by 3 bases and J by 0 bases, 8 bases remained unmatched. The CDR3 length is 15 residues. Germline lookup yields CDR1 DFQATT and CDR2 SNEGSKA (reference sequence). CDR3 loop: CSASRTGVGSYEQYF. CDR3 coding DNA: TGCAGTGCTAGTAGGACAGGTGTGGGCTCCTACGAGCAGTACTTC.

CDR3 protein: CASSLGRGQAFEQYF. Here the CDR3 DNA reads TGTGCCAGCAGCTTAGGGAGGGGACAGGCATTCGAGCAGTACTTC. V is TRBV7-9 and J is TRBJ2-7; TRBD1 matches 8 bases. J gave up 6 bases and V 1 base, and 8 bases lay outside the gene matches. Germline CDR1 reads SEHNR; CDR2 reads FQNEAQ (reference sequence). The CDR3 contains 15 residues.

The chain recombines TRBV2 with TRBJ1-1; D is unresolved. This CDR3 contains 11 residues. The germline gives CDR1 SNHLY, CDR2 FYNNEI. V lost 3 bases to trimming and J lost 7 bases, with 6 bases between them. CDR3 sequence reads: CASSEVIEAFF. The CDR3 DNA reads TGTGCCAGCAGTGAGGTGATTGAAGCTTTCTTT.

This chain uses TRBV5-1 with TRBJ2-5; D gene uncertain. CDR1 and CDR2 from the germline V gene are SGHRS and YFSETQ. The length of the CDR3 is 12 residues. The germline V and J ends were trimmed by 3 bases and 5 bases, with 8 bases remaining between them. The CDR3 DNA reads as TGCGCCAGCAGCTGGAGCCGGGAGACCCAGTACTTC. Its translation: CASSWSRETQYF. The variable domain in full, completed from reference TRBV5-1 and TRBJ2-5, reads KAGVTQTPRYLIKTRGQQVTLSCSPISGHRSVSWYQQTPGQGLQFLFEYFSETQRNKGNFPGRFSGRQFSNSRSEMNVSTLELGDSALYLCASSWSRETQYFGPGTRLLVL.

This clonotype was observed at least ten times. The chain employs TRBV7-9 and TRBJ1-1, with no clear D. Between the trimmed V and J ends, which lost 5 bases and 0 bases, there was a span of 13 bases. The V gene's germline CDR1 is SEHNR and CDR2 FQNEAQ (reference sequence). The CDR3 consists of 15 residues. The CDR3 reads CASSPRAALNTEAFF. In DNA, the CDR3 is TGTGCCAGCAGCCCGAGGGCGGCTTTGAACACTGAAGCTTTCTTT.

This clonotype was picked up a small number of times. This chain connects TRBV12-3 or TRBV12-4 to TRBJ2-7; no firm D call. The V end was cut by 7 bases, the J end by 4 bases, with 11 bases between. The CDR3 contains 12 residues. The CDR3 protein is CASKAVGYEQYF. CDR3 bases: TGTGCCAGCAAGGCAGTTGGATACGAGCAGTACTTC.

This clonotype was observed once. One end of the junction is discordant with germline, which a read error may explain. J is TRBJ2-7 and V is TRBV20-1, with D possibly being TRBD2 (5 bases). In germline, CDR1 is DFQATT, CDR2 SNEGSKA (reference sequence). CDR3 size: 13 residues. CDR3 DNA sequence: TGCAGTGCTAGTGTCCGGGGAACCTACGACCAGTACTTC. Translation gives CSASVRGTYDQYF.

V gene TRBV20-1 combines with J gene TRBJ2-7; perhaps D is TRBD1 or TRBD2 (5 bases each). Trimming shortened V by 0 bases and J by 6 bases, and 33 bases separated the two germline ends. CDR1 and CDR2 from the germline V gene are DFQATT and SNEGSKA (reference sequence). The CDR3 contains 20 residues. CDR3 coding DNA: TGCAGTGCTAGAGATGGGGGACGGAACCTCTTTTTTTCCTTTTCGGGCGAGCAGTACTTC. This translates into CSARDGGRNLFFSFSGEQYF.

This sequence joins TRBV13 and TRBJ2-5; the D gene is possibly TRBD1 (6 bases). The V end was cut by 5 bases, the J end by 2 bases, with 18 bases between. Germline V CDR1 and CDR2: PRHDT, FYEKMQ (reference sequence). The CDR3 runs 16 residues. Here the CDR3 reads CASSKGSTGKQETQYF. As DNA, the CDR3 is TGTGCCAGCAGCAAAGGATCGACAGGAAAACAAGAGACCCAGTACTTC.

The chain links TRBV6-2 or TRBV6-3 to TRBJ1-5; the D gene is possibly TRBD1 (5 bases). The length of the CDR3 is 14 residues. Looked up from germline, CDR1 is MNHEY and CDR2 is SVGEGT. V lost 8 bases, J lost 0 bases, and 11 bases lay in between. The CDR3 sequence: CASGMTDSNQPQHF. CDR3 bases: TGTGCCAGCGGGATGACAGATAGCAATCAGCCCCAGCATTTT.

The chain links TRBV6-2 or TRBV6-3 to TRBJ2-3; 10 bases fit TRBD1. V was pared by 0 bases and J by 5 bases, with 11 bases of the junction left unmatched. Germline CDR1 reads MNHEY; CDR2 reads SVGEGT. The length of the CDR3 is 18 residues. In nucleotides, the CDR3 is TGTGCCAGCAGTTACTCGATCGGGACAGGGGCCCTTGGAGATACGCAGTATTTT. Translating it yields CASSYSIGTGALGDTQYF.

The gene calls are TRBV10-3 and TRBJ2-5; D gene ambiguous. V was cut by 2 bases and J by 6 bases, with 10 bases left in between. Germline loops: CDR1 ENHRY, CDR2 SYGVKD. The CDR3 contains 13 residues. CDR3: CAISEGEPKTQYF. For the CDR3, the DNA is TGTGCCATCAGTGAGGGCGAACCGAAGACCCAGTACTTC.

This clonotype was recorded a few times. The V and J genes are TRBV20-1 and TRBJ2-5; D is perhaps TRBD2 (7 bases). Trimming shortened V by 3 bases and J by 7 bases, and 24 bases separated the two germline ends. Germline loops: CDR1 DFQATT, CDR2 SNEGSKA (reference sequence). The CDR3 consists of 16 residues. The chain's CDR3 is CSASGGSGGGWGTQYF. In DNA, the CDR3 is TGCAGTGCTAGTGGGGGCAGCGGCGGGGGTTGGGGGACCCAGTACTTC.

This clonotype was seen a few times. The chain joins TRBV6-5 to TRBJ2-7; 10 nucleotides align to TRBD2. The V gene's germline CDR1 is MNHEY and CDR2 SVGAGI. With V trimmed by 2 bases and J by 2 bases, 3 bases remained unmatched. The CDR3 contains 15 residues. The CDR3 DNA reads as TGTGCCAGCAGTTACGCTACTAGCGGGGCCTACGAGCAGTACTTC. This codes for CASSYATSGAYEQYF.

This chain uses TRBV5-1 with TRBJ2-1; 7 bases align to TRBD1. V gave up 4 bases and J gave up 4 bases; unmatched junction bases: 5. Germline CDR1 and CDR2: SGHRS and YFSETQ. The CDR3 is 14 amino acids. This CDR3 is CASSGTVAYNEQFF. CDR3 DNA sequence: TGCGCCAGCAGCGGGACAGTCGCTTACAATGAGCAGTTCTTC.